This T cell receptor beta chain comes out of a study of T-cell memory formation after mild COVID-19. Across the study: There were largely donor-specific TCR clusters.

To note about this clonotype: As yet, its antigen is unknown.

Findings of the study overall: Clones contracting across day 15 to 85 had a balanced CD4/CD8 profile; later expanding clones leaned CD4+.

V shed 10 bases and J shed 1 base, with 10 bases lying between them. The germline V gene encodes CDR1 SGHAT and CDR2 FQNNGV. CDR3 size: 13 residues. TCRdb recomputed calls from the 5' RACE reads with MiXCR, one row per CDR3 protein. The table lists approximately 290,000 distinct CDR3 sequences, 8% to 10% of them singletons, with approximately 23% in the top ten. The chain is built from TRBV11-2 and TRBJ2-2; perhaps TRBD2 as D (6 bases). The sequence was collected from a man between 18 and 35 years old who had mild COVID-19 (a few samples of this study predate the infection). Cell type and time point are not known. Input material: PBMCs or a T cell subset sorted from them (not recorded which). The CDR3 reads CATLGGNTGELFF. The CDR3 DNA follows: TGTGCCACCCTGGGGGGGAACACCGGGGAGCTGTTTTTT. Complete variable domain (other parts from reference TRBV11-2 and TRBJ2-2): EAGVAQSPRYKIIEKRQSVAFWCNPISGHATLYWYQQILGQGPKLLIQFQNNGVVDDSQLPKDRFSAERLKGVDSTLKIQPAKLEDSAVYLCATLGGNTGELFFGEGSRLTVL.